Reported below is one T cell receptor beta chain. Its antigen is not yet known. No much larger clonotype is one base removed from it; base qualities were not supplied. The data were taken from a study of blood T cell repertoires in COVID-19 (dated by TCRdb to 2019 to 2021). A note on the overall study: The collaborator samples originated in the United States, Italy and Spain and spanned the acute and convalescent phases of COVID-19. The dataset comprised deeply sampled blood TCRbeta repertoires from subjects exposed to, actively infected with, or recovered from COVID-19. The repertoires were released in a freely available public database intended as a resource for research on the immune response to SARS-CoV-2. Where available, HLA class I and class II types were taken from metadata supplied by the sample provider and were not determined by assay-based typing. Sample metadata almost always included a de-identified subject ID, COVID-19 status, age in years and sex. The samples were drawn from the first 160 participants of the ongoing ImmuneRACE study and from 1,200 or so subjects provided by 6 global collaborators. The material from the prospective study consisted of cDNA or gDNA derived from T cells, B-cell-depleted T cells, or PBMCs. Here is what the overall study found, with its caveats: The amount of clinical and demographic metadata varied by source and participant and was provided uncurated.

The immunoSEQ Assay, a bias-controlled multiplex PCR, was used to amplify TCRbeta CDR3 regions from genomic DNA. Per the original workflow: Within the assay, amplification of reference gene primers was used to estimate how many nucleated cells each sample contained. To quantify the absolute abundance of each unique TCRbeta CDR3 rearrangement, sequence reads were collapsed and filtered. For each sample, productive Simpson clonality was calculated by taking the square root of Simpson's diversity index across productive rearrangements. Imported from immuneACCESS, the table was reduced by TCRdb to in-frame sequences with V and J called. These copies leave out some clones; in studies compared against another copy, an unresolved V gene accounts for under half, and the cause of the remainder is not known. V and J calls and clone size are those listed in that table; D and trimming were worked out from the DNA. The sample table records about 39,000 clones; 65% to 90% of these occur just once. The ten top clones hold 9% to 10% of the sample.

Via the germline V gene (reference sequence), CDR1 is LNHNV and CDR2 YYDKDF. Measured from the cysteine to the phenylalanine, the CDR3 is 14 residues long. Only the CDR3 portion is preserved as DNA: 42 bases, with reading frame beginning at the first base. The germline V and J ends show losses of 5 bases and 4 bases respectively, and no gene match explains 5 bases of the junction. Whole blood was collected in K2EDTA tubes by collaborating institutions according to the institutions' own protocols. Collaborator samples were shipped for TCRbeta analysis as frozen whole blood, isolated PBMCs, or DNA extracted from either sample type.

This chain joins TRBV15 to TRBJ2-7; 10 bases in between match TRBD1. Sequencing used peripheral blood. The sequence derives from a human donor in a cohort sampled during active COVID-19. The CDR3 is CATSGDRGSYEQYF. Here is the DNA: TGTGCCACCAGCGGGGACAGGGGATCATACGAGCAGTACTTC.